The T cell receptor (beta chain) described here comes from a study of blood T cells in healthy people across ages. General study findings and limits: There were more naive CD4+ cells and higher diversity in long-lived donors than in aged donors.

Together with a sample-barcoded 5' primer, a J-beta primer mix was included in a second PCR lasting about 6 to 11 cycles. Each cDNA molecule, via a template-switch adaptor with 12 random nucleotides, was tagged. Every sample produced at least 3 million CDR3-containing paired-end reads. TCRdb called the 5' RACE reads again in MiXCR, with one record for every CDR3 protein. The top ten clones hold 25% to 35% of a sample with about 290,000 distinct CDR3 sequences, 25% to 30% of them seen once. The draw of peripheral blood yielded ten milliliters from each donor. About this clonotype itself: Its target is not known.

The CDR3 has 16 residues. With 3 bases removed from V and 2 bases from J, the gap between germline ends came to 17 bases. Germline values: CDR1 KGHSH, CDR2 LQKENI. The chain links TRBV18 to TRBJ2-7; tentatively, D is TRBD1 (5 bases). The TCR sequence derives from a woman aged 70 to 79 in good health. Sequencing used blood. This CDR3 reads CASSPSNLPGTYEQYF. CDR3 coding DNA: TGTGCCAGCTCACCTAGCAATCTCCCAGGGACCTACGAGCAGTACTTC.